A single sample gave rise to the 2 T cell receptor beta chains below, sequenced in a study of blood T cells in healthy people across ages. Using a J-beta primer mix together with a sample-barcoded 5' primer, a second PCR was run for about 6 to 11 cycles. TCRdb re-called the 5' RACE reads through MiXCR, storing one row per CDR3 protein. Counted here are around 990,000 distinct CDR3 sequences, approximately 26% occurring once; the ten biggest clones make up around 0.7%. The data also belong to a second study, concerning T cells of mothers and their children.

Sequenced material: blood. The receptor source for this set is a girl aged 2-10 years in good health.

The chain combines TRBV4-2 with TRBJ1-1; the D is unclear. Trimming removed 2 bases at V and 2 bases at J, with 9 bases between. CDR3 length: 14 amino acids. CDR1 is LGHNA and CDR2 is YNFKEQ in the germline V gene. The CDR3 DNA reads TGTGCCAGCAGCCAAAGCTTGGGTAACACTGAAGCTTTCTTT. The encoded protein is CASSQSLGNTEAFF.

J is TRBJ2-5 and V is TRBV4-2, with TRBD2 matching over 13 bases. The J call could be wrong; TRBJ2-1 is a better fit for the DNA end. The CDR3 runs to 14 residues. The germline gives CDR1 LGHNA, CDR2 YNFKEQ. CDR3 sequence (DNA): TGTGCCAGCAGCCAAGACGGGACTAGCGGGATGCAGTTCTTC. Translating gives CASSQDGTSGMQFF.